A selection of T cell receptor beta chains follows, all from one sample in a study of T cell responses to AZD1222 COVID-19 vaccine. Assay used: immunoSEQ multiplex PCR; TCRdb lists only in-frame clones, some missing. The profile covers approximately 170,000 clones, with approximately 90% appearing a single time and around 4% taken by the ten largest. Sequenced material: peripheral blood, taken on day 0 of AZD1222 vaccination. The receptors come from an adult in good health. CDR3s include the opening cysteine and the closing phenylalanine or tryptophan. Fields, in order: D gene, V gene, J gene, clone size, CDR3 protein, CDR3 DNA. The D gene is left open where the match is weak. The size entry is marked missing in some rows and otherwise reads once, few, many or a size class.

TRBD2,TRBV7-9,TRBJ2-1,-,CASSQLGGTSGSYNEQFF,TGTGCCAGCAGCCAGCTAGGCGGGACTAGCGGCTCCTACAATGAGCAGTTCTTC
TRBD2,TRBV28,TRBJ2-2,-,CASSSARLAGVDGELFF,TGTGCCAGCAGTTCCGCCAGACTAGCGGGAGTTGACGGGGAGCTGTTTTTT
TRBD1,TRBV9,TRBJ2-7,-,CASSVNQGAWYEQYF,TGTGCCAGCAGCGTAAATCAGGGGGCTTGGTACGAGCAGTACTTC
-,TRBV7-9,TRBJ2-3,-,CASSFGGIDTQYF,TGTGCCAGCAGCTTTGGCGGGATAGATACGCAGTATTTT
TRBD2,TRBV18,TRBJ2-2,-,CASSPETSDNTGELFF,TGTGCCAGCTCACCTGAGACTAGCGATAACACCGGGGAGCTGTTTTTT
-,TRBV24-1,TRBJ2-2,once,CATSDPTGELFF,TGTGCCACCAGTGACCCAACCGGGGAGCTGTTTTTT
-,TRBV27,TRBJ1-2,-,CASRTAYGYTF,TGTGCCAGCAGGACAGCCTATGGCTACACCTTC
-,TRBV29-1,TRBJ2-7,-,CSVEGVQDYSYEQYF,TGCAGCGTGGAGGGGGTACAGGACTACTCCTACGAGCAGTACTTC
TRBD1,TRBV5-4,TRBJ1-2,-,CASSPARQTGVDGYTF,TGTGCCAGCAGCCCTGCCCGGCAGACAGGGGTTGATGGCTACACCTTC
TRBD1,TRBV11-2,TRBJ1-5,-,CASSWGRQGHQPQHF,TGTGCCAGCAGTTGGGGGAGACAGGGTCATCAGCCCCAGCATTTT
-,TRBV5-1,TRBJ1-4,-,CASSFRGPNEKLFF,TGCGCCAGCAGCTTCAGGGGACCTAATGAAAAACTGTTTTTT
TRBD1,TRBV27,TRBJ1-4,-,CASSLGDSEKLFF,TGTGCCAGCAGTTTAGGGGACAGCGAAAAACTGTTTTTT
-,TRBV5-4,TRBJ2-1,-,CASSLEASIRDEQFF,TGTGCCAGCAGCTTGGAGGCTAGCATTAGGGATGAGCAGTTCTTC
TRBD1,TRBV5-1,TRBJ1-2,once,CASSSSPTGWDGYTF,TGCGCCAGCAGCTCCTCTCCGACAGGGTGGGATGGCTACACCTTC
-,TRBV28,TRBJ1-4,few,CASSLRDITNEKLFF,TGTGCCAGCAGCCTCCGGGACATAACTAATGAAAAACTGTTTTTT
-,TRBV11-2,TRBJ2-2,-,CASSPPRLYTGELFF,TGTGCCAGCAGCCCCCCACGGTTATACACCGGGGAGCTGTTTTTT
-,TRBV28,TRBJ2-7,many,CASLAIDSYEQYF,TGTGCCAGTTTGGCTATTGACTCCTACGAGCAGTACTTC
-,TRBV18,TRBJ1-2,-,CASSPKQEAYGYTF,TGTGCCAGCTCACCAAAACAGGAAGCCTATGGCTACACCTTC
TRBD1,TRBV5-1,TRBJ2-5,once,CASSGGDRAYQETQYF,TGCGCCAGCAGCGGAGGGGACAGGGCGTACCAAGAGACCCAGTACTTC
-,TRBV30,TRBJ1-5,once,CAWSVGSGNQPQHF,TGTGCCTGGAGTGTCGGCAGTGGCAATCAGCCCCAGCATTTT
-,TRBV28,TRBJ1-3,-,CASSITGGANTIYF,TGTGCCAGCAGTATAACGGGGGGAGCGAACACCATATATTTT
-,TRBV3-1/TRBV3-2,TRBJ2-7,-,CASSRSGLAHSEQYF,TGTGCCAGCAGCCGTTCGGGGCTTGCCCATTCCGAGCAGTACTTC
TRBD1,TRBV4-2,TRBJ1-2,-,CASSQRQGAYTF,TGTGCCAGCAGCCAAAGACAGGGGGCCTACACCTTC
-,TRBV27,TRBJ2-7,-,CASSVRGSRIPYEQYF,TGTGCCAGCAGCGTAAGAGGGAGCAGAATCCCCTACGAGCAGTACTTC
-,TRBV27,TRBJ2-7,-,CASSLREGNYEQYF,TGTGCCAGCAGTTTAAGGGAAGGGAACTACGAGCAGTACTTC
-,TRBV29-1,TRBJ2-7,few,CSVGGGQGLEQYF,TGCAGCGTAGGTGGGGGTCAGGGGCTCGAGCAGTACTTC
TRBD1,TRBV30,TRBJ1-5,-,CAWSVSFGTGVDQPQHF,TGTGCCTGGAGTGTAAGTTTCGGGACAGGGGTAGATCAGCCCCAGCATTTT
-,TRBV29-1,TRBJ1-4,-,CSAPDAAEKLFF,TGCAGCGCCCCCGACGCCGCGGAAAAACTGTTTTTT
-,TRBV6-5,TRBJ1-1,-,CASTSKPNTEAFF,TGTGCCAGCACATCCAAACCCAACACTGAAGCTTTCTTT
-,TRBV5-1,TRBJ2-7,-,CASSLVPGDSYEQYF,TGCGCCAGCAGCTTGGTCCCAGGGGACTCCTACGAGCAGTACTTC
TRBD2,TRBV11-2,TRBJ2-7,-,CASSSVWLAAYEQYF,TGTGCCAGCAGCTCCGTGTGGCTAGCGGCCTACGAGCAGTACTTC
TRBD1,TRBV28,TRBJ2-7,-,CASSKTGVSSYEQYF,TGTGCCAGCAGCAAGACAGGGGTGTCATCCTACGAGCAGTACTTC
-,TRBV19,TRBJ1-5,-,CASSTGWRQPQHF,TGTGCCAGTAGTACGGGGTGGCGTCAGCCCCAGCATTTT
-,TRBV3-1/TRBV3-2,TRBJ2-3,-,CASSQRGGPDTQYF,TGTGCCAGCAGCCAAAGGGGGGGGCCAGATACGCAGTATTTT
-,TRBV4-2,TRBJ1-2,-,CASSHIDRIPYGYTF,TGTGCCAGCAGCCATATCGACAGGATCCCCTATGGCTACACCTTC
TRBD2,TRBV19,TRBJ2-3,-,CASSRENTGRADTQYF,TGTGCCAGTAGTAGGGAAAATACCGGGAGGGCAGATACGCAGTATTTT
-,TRBV28,TRBJ2-7,-,CASSLGPSYEQYF,TGTGCCAGCAGTTTAGGGCCCTCCTACGAGCAGTACTTC